This T cell receptor beta chain was identified in a study of beta chain features in type 1 diabetes. This CDR3 has 13 residues. J was trimmed by 5 bases and V by 0 bases; bases with no gene match: 0. Germline-derived CDR1 and CDR2 are SEHNR and FQNEAQ (reference sequence). The study reverse transcribed the entire isolated RNA, so it sequenced expressed TCRB transcripts. The average read count of naive, central memory and regulatory T cell samples was approximately 4 million. Data came from immunoSEQ multiplex PCR; TCRdb stores just in-frame clones and leaves some out. Of 350,000 to 450,000 clones listed, approximately 15% are singletons. Study conclusions and caveats: PCR might favor shorter templates, but any such skew would affect patients and controls equally. Type 1 diabetes patients had VDJ junctions that carried fewer insertions and more deletions. Naive, central memory and Treg TCRB repertoires seemed to resemble each other more closely in patients than they did in healthy donors.

A note on this clone: As yet, its antigen is unknown.

Sequencing input: naive CD4+ T cells from blood. The chain has TRBV7-9 and TRBJ2-5, with 7 bases matching TRBD2. This clonotype originated in a young man in good health. For the CDR3, the DNA is TGTGCCAGCAGCTTAGCGCGGGGGGAGACCCAGTACTTC. Protein sequence: CASSLARGETQYF.